This T cell receptor beta chain was observed in a study of cytomegalovirus exposure and HLA in healthy donors. Findings of the study overall: A later analysis linked 16,951 TCR beta sequences to HLA alleles at 0.05 false discovery rate. Three CMV-associated chains proved CMV antigen-specific in vitro. TCR beta chains numbering under 200 were designated cytomegalovirus-associated. Other equally common chains were less clonally expanded than HLA-associated TCR beta chains, a later analysis showed.

Concerning this clone: What it binds is not known.

Both 60 Vbeta primers and 13 Jbeta primers went into the PCR. Method: immunoSEQ multiplex PCR; TCRdb's copy keeps in-frame clones and lacks some. The repertoire holds about 150,000 clones, with approximately 80% as singletons. Sequencing was carried out using PBMCs. This TCR was sampled from a man aged 25-45 years in good health and CMV-seropositive.

CDR3 sequence: CASSDRTSGDRYNEQFF. As DNA, the CDR3 is TGTGCCAGCAGCGACCGGACTAGCGGGGACCGCTACAATGAGCAGTTCTTC. The V gene is TRBV13, the J gene TRBJ2-1, with TRBD2 identical over 12 bases. With V trimmed by 5 bases and J by 3 bases, 8 bases remained unmatched. Germline CDR1 and CDR2: PRHDT and FYEKMQ (reference sequence). The length of the CDR3 is 17 residues.